The clone carrying this T cell receptor beta chain was found a few times. Its antigen is still unknown. Combining a sample-barcoded 5' primer with a J-beta primer mix, a second PCR ran for roughly 7 to 11 cycles. The authors tagged each cDNA molecule using a template-switch adaptor with 12 random nucleotides. TCRdb re-analysed the 5' RACE reads in MiXCR, keeping a single row per CDR3 protein. This table holds over 1,500,000 distinct CDR3 sequences, about 50% found once. This entry comes from a study of blood T cells in healthy people across ages. CDR3 size: 14 residues. V was cut by 4 bases and J by 6 bases, with 13 bases left in between. Per germline, CDR1 SGHRS and CDR2 YFSETQ. Whole-study results and caveats: No one knew whether donors had CMV, which possibly confounded expanded clonotype changes. With age, beta diversity per million T cells declined roughly linearly, significantly by 40.

The sample comprised blood. The V gene is TRBV5-1, the J gene TRBJ1-4; the D gene is possibly TRBD1 (5 bases). The TCR originated in a middle-aged woman in good health. In DNA, the CDR3 is TGCGCCAGCAGCGTGCAGGGTCTGGATGAAAAACTGTTTTTT. This codes for CASSVQGLDEKLFF. The full variable domain, in which reference TRBV5-1 and TRBJ1-4 provide the parts outside the CDR3, is KAGVTQTPRYLIKTRGQQVTLSCSPISGHRSVSWYQQTPGQGLQFLFEYFSETQRNKGNFPGRFSGRQFSNSRSEMNVSTLELGDSALYLCASSVQGLDEKLFFGSGTQLSVL.